The 14 T cell receptor beta chains given below trace back to one sample, sequenced in a study of breast tumors, draining lymph nodes, adjacent tissues (dated by TCRdb to the mid-2010s). The library was prepared using multiplex PCR. Sequencer: Illumina HiSeq 2000. The public reads were reprocessed in TCRdb via fastp at Q25 and MiXCR, keeping in-frame beta chains. Rows merge per CDR3 protein into single entries with the most common DNA and genes. Within this sample are approximately 230,000 distinct CDR3 sequences, with less than 40% of them counted one time only. 3% to 4% of the sample rests with the top ten. The lymph node samples were taken from the axillary draining lymph nodes of breast cancer patients. Sequenced: axillary lymph node tissue. The receptors shown here come from a female donor with breast cancer. Some clones in this sample may be carry-over from other donors' samples.

The V and J genes are TRBV25-1 and TRBJ2-6, with 7 bases lining up with TRBD1. This CDR3 contains 16 residues. Per the germline V gene, CDR1 is MGHDK and CDR2 is SYGVNS. After removal of 6 bases from V and 1 base from J, the junction contained 6 bases not matched to a gene. The CDR3 nucleotides are TGTGCCAGCAGCTTCAGCAGGGGGTCTGGGGCCAACGTCCTGACTTTC. Its translation is CASSFSRGSGANVLTF.

This clonotype was detected many times. This chain links TRBV7-9 with TRBJ1-5; D gene uncertain. Trimming took 3 bases from V and 0 from J, leaving 0 bases between them. The CDR3 contains 12 residues. Germline V gives CDR1 SEHNR, CDR2 FQNEAQ (reference sequence). Here the CDR3 reads CASSFSNQPQHF. Here the CDR3 DNA reads TGTGCCAGCAGCTTTAGCAATCAGCCCCAGCATTTT.

Ten or more counts support this clonotype. The V call is TRBV28, the J call TRBJ2-6; TRBD2 aligns across 7 bases. The CDR3 totals 17 residues. Germline loops: CDR1 MDHEN, CDR2 SYDVKM. The ends lost 7 bases at V and 4 bases at J; junction bases unmatched: 13. DNA of the CDR3: TGTGCCAGCATCAGCGGGACCGCTTCAGTCGGGGCCAACGTCCTGACTTTC. It encodes CASISGTASVGANVLTF.

Concerning this clonotype: A much larger clone is a single base away; this may be a read error. This chain links TRBV5-1 with TRBJ2-3; TRBD2 aligns across 10 bases. The CDR3 runs to 15 residues. The germline CDR1 and CDR2 sequences are SGHRS and YFSETQ. Losses at the gene ends were 4 bases for V and 5 bases for J; bases not matched to a gene: 7. The CDR3 nucleotides are TGCGCCAGCAGCACTCGGATAGCGGGAGGAGATACGCAGTATTTT. Translating it yields CASSTRIAGGDTQYF.

This clonotype showed up just a few times. Given a much more abundant clone one base away, this may be a read error. The chain employs TRBV14 and TRBJ1-2; D gene unclear. Per the germline V gene, CDR1 is SGHDN and CDR2 is FVKESK. The CDR3 contains 15 residues. The CDR3 nucleotides are TGTGCCAGCAGCCAAGGGGCAGGCGATGGTGAAGGCTCCACCTTC. Translating it yields CASSQGAGDGEGSTF.

The V and J genes are TRBV7-9 and TRBJ2-5; TRBD1 is a possible D gene (6 bases). Germline V gene sequence: CDR1 SEHNR, CDR2 FQNEAQ (reference sequence). Trimming stripped 1 base from V and 5 bases from J, with 14 bases between. This CDR3 contains 15 residues. This CDR3 reads CASSLGRGIYETQYF. CDR3 sequence (DNA): TGTGCCAGCAGCTTAGGCAGGGGCATCTACGAGACCCAGTACTTC.

This clonotype was seen ten or more times. The chain is built from TRBV15 and TRBJ1-2, with 7 bases that match TRBD1. J was trimmed by 5 bases and V by 5 bases; bases with no gene match: 11. The CDR3 length is 15 residues. Germline V gene data show CDR1 as LNHNV and CDR2 as YYDKDF (reference sequence). CDR3 nucleotide sequence: TGTGCCACCAGCGTTGACAGGGTACAGTTGTATGGCTACACCTTC. This encodes CATSVDRVQLYGYTF.

This clonotype has more than one count but fewer than ten. The chain is built from TRBV3-1 and TRBJ1-3, with D tentatively TRBD1 (5 bases). The CDR3 is made up of 15 amino acids. Trimming left V 1 base short and J 4 bases short, with 11 bases between. Germline CDR1 is LGHDT and CDR2 is YNNKEL (reference sequence). The DNA for the CDR3 is TGTGCCAGCAGCCAAGGAGCAGGGTTGGGAAACACCATATATTTT. It encodes CASSQGAGLGNTIYF.

This clonotype was found many times. This chain joins TRBV29-1 and TRBJ2-7; 13 positions match TRBD2. From germline, CDR1 is SQVTM and CDR2 ANQGSEA. V was clipped by 3 bases and J by 2 bases; unmatched bases: 7. The CDR3 extends over 16 amino acids. DNA for the CDR3: TGCAGCGTTGAGTGGGGACTAGCGGGAATAGCCTACGAGCAGTACTTC. Its translation: CSVEWGLAGIAYEQYF.

This clonotype showed up many times. V usage is TRBV10-3 and J usage is TRBJ2-7, with 9 nucleotides matching TRBD1. CDR1 is ENHRY and CDR2 is SYGVKD in the germline V gene. J gave up 2 bases and V 6 bases, and 2 bases lay outside the gene matches. The CDR3 spans 13 residues. The CDR3 loop is CAIRGQGPYEQYF. Here the CDR3 DNA reads TGTGCCATCAGGGGACAGGGCCCCTACGAGCAGTACTTC.

Note on this clonotype: A much larger clone is a single base away; this may be a read error. Here the CDR3 reads CASSFGEASGNQPQHF. The CDR3, as DNA: TGTGCCAGCAGTTTTGGGGAGGCGAGTGGCAATCAGCCCCAGCATTTT. The gene calls are TRBV6-5 and TRBJ1-5; D gene unclear. The CDR3 extends over 16 amino acids. The V gene's germline CDR1 is MNHEY and CDR2 SVGAGI. Trimming left V 4 bases short and J 2 bases short, with 15 bases between.

As to this clonotype: Being one base from a much bigger clone, this may be a read error. The chain is built from TRBV4-1 and TRBJ2-2; TRBD2 agrees at 7 bases. Germline-derived CDR1 and CDR2 are MGHRA and YSYEKL. The CDR3 runs 15 residues. This CDR3 reads CASSQRDYNTGELVF. In DNA, the CDR3 is TGCGCCAGCAGCCAACGGGACTACAACACCGGGGAGCTGGTTTTT.

J is TRBJ2-3 and V is TRBV7-2, with 9 nucleotides matching TRBD2. Germline V gene data show CDR1 as SGHTA and CDR2 as FQGNSA. CDR3 size: 13 residues. The junction had 2 bases not matched to a gene; V was cut back by 6 bases and J by 4 bases. Here the CDR3 DNA reads TGTGCCAGCAGTAGGACTAGCGCAGATACGCAGTATTTT. Residues: CASSRTSADTQYF.

This clonotype was seen ten or more times. The chain has TRBV19 and TRBJ1-2; 10 bases are shared with TRBD1. This CDR3 has 15 amino acids. The junction had 9 bases not matched to a gene; V was cut back by 5 bases and J by 6 bases. Looked up from germline, CDR1 is LNHDA and CDR2 is SQIVND (reference sequence). Here the CDR3 DNA reads TGTGCCAGTAGTTCTGAAGGGACAGGGGCGGATGGCTACACCTTC. Protein sequence: CASSSEGTGADGYTF.